Detailed here is one T cell receptor beta chain. From germline, CDR1 is ENHRY and CDR2 SYGVKD. Trimming took off 4 bases at V and 4 bases at J, with 16 bases between the two ends. The CDR3 loop spans 15 amino acids. These data are taken from a study of blood T cell repertoires in COVID-19. Study as a whole: Sites across the United States, Italy and Spain contributed samples from acute and convalescent COVID-19. In each case, the material was cDNA or gDNA derived from T cells, B-cell-depleted T cells, or PBMCs.

Per the original methods: Nucleated cell number was recorded as an estimate derived from reference gene primer amplification. TCRdb's table, derived via immunoSEQ multiplex PCR, lists solely in-frame clones and lacks some. V, J and clone size are those of that table, while D and trimming were read from the DNA. The sample records 150,000 to 200,000 clones, about 81% being singletons. The TCR originated in a young man with active or convalescent COVID-19. The chain uses TRBV10-3 and TRBJ1-1; tentatively, D is TRBD1 (6 bases). The sequencing input was peripheral blood. CDR3 DNA sequence: TGTGCCATCAGTGGCGGCGGGGGGGCGGGCACTGAAGCTTTCTTT. This translates into CAISGGGGAGTEAFF.